A single sample gave rise to the 14 T cell receptor beta chains below, sequenced in a study of T-cell reconstitution after alpha-beta-depleted transplantation in children. Preparation of the TCRbeta library used unique molecular identifiers. MiXCR, applied by TCRdb to the PCR reads, yields one record per CDR3 protein. Of hundreds of thousands of distinct CDR3 sequences listed, under 15% are singletons. This specimen consisted of PBMCs from the stem cell graft donor, obtained from the stem cell graft. These TCRs come from a human donor who donated a stem cell graft to a child with combined immunodeficiency.

The J gene is TRBJ2-3, the V gene TRBV12-3 or TRBV12-4; a weak D match, TRBD2 (5 bases). V gave up 0 bases and J gave up 5 bases, with 9 bases separating them. The CDR3 sequence is 14 residues long. The CDR3 DNA follows: TGTGCCAGCAGTTTAGCGGGAGAACTAGATACGCAGTATTTT. This sequence encodes CASSLAGELDTQYF.

The sample holds one count of this clonotype. The chain carries TRBV29-1 and TRBJ2-1; 11 bases match TRBD2. Germline loops: CDR1 SQVTM, CDR2 ANQGSEA. This CDR3 is 13 amino acids long. J was trimmed by 6 bases and V by 7 bases; bases with no gene match: 5. CDR3 nucleotide sequence: TGCAGCGGAACTAGCGGGAGTATCAATGAGCAGTTCTTC. Translation gives CSGTSGSINEQFF.

In its sample, this clonotype was seen a few times. The chain has TRBV6-1 and TRBJ2-7, with 14 bases aligning to TRBD2. This CDR3 contains 18 residues. V was clipped by 4 bases and J by 0 bases; unmatched bases: 8. Germline V CDR1 and CDR2: MNHNS, SASEGT. In DNA form, the CDR3 reads TGTGCCAGCAGTGTCGGGACTAGCGGGAGTTTCAGCTCCTACGAGCAGTACTTC. Translated, it gives CASSVGTSGSFSSYEQYF.

This clonotype was detected ten times or more. The chain links TRBV12-3 or TRBV12-4 to TRBJ2-1; TRBD2 aligns across 7 bases. Unmatched junction bases numbered 3, after V lost 4 bases and J lost 6 bases. There are 13 residues in the CDR3. Here the CDR3 reads CASSYGLVNEQFF. The CDR3 DNA sequence: TGTGCCAGCAGTTACGGACTAGTCAATGAGCAGTTCTTC.

This clonotype was observed a few times. The chain joins TRBV25-1 to TRBJ2-7, with 10 bases that match TRBD2. CDR1 and CDR2 (germline): MGHDK, SYGVNS. The ends lost 1 base at V and 8 bases at J; junction bases unmatched: 8. This CDR3 has 15 residues. The CDR3 DNA sequence: TGTGCCAGCAGTGAATTCTTCGGGACTAGCGACCAGCAGTACTTC. Translation: CASSEFFGTSDQQYF.

This clonotype has more than one count but fewer than ten. This chain joins TRBV20-1 and TRBJ2-3; D may be TRBD1 (5 bases). CDR3 length: 13 residues. CDR1 is DFQATT and CDR2 is SNEGSKA in the germline V gene (reference sequence). With 1 base removed from V and 4 bases from J, the gap between germline ends came to 9 bases. The CDR3 DNA is TGCAGTGCTAGAGTCAGGGTGGCAGATACGCAGTATTTT. It codes for CSARVRVADTQYF.

The chain's CDR3 is CASSLNVRSGANVLTF. The CDR3 nucleotides are TGTGCCAGCAGCTTAAATGTGCGCTCTGGGGCCAACGTCCTGACTTTC. J is TRBJ2-6 and V is TRBV7-8; no clear D. V was cut by 2 bases and J by 0 bases, with 8 bases left in between. This CDR3 has 16 residues. In germline, CDR1 is SGHVS, CDR2 FQNEAQ.

The chain uses TRBV6-5 and TRBJ2-7, with TRBD2 matching over 8 bases. The CDR3 runs 14 residues. Germline assignment: CDR1 MNHEY and CDR2 SVGAGI. The ends lost 3 bases at V and 1 base at J; junction bases unmatched: 2. The CDR3 nucleotides read TGTGCCAGCAGTTATAGCGGGGCGTCCTACGAGCAGTACTTC. Its protein is CASSYSGASYEQYF.

The chain employs TRBV6-1 and TRBJ1-2; no firm D call. The length of the CDR3 is 13 residues. Germline CDR1 and CDR2: MNHNS and SASEGT. V lost 6 bases and J 5 bases, leaving 13 bases between the germline ends. CDR3 loop: CASSKDLRYGYTF. CDR3 DNA sequence: TGTGCCAGCAGCAAGGATTTACGATATGGCTACACCTTC.

The chain employs TRBV29-1 and TRBJ2-3; possibly TRBD2 for D (5 bases). In germline, CDR1 is SQVTM, CDR2 ANQGSEA. The germline V and J ends were trimmed by 3 bases and 0 bases, with 19 bases remaining between them. This CDR3 has 17 amino acids. The CDR3 DNA is TGCAGCGTTGACTTGCGGGCTTCTCCCCGGAGCACAGATACGCAGTATTTT. Amino acids: CSVDLRASPRSTDTQYF.

This clonotype has a handful of counts. The V and J genes are TRBV12-3 or TRBV12-4 and TRBJ1-1; 7 positions agree with TRBD1. This CDR3 comprises 14 residues. V lost 6 bases to trimming and J lost 4 bases; unmatched junction nucleotides: 8. The CDR3 region is CASSPQGRGTEAFF. The CDR3 DNA sequence: TGTGCCAGCAGCCCACAGGGGCGAGGCACTGAAGCTTTCTTT.

This clonotype has a handful of counts. The rearrangement links TRBV4-1 to TRBJ2-1; 10 nucleotides align to TRBD2. Germline V gene data show CDR1 as MGHRA and CDR2 as YSYEKL. V shed 0 bases, J shed 0 bases, and the junction held 8 bases outside the gene matches. The CDR3 covers 19 residues. The CDR3 DNA follows: TGCGCCAGCAGCCAAGAACTAGCGGGATTCCTGAGCTCCTACAATGAGCAGTTCTTC. Protein sequence: CASSQELAGFLSSYNEQFF.

With regard to this clonotype: A much larger clone is a single base away; this may be a read error. The chain couples TRBV9 to TRBJ2-1, with D perhaps matching TRBD1 or TRBD2 (5 bases each). V was clipped by 4 bases and J by 2 bases, with 13 bases between them. The CDR3 consists of 15 residues. The germline V gene encodes CDR1 SGDLS and CDR2 YYNGEE. CDR3: CASSLMGETYNEQFF. In DNA, the CDR3 is TGTGCCAGCAGCCTGATGGGGGAGACCTACAATGAGCAGTTCTTC.

The genes are TRBV29-1 and TRBJ1-2; tentative D call: TRBD1 (5 bases). Deletions cut 6 bases from V and 8 bases from J, with 19 bases between. CDR1 SQVTM and CDR2 ANQGSEA come from the germline V gene. This CDR3 is built from 13 residues. The CDR3 DNA is TGCAGCGTAAGGTCCCAGGGAGTAAGGGGCTACACCTTC. This translates into CSVRSQGVRGYTF.